This is a list of T cell receptor beta chains from one sample in a study of preoperative IRX-2 immunotherapy in early breast cancer. TCRdb keeps only in-frame clones here, not all; method: immunoSEQ multiplex PCR. The sample carries roughly 29,000 clones, about 90% recorded once. The specimen was obtained from a patient treated with IRX-2 immunotherapy. The origin of the receptors is a human donor with breast cancer. CDR3s leave out the opening cysteine and the closing phenylalanine or tryptophan. Clone size is shown for a subset of rows, as once, few, many or a class of expanded clone.

clone_size,cdr3_length,v_call,j_call,cdr3_aa
.,12,TRBV11-2,TRBJ2-5,ASSRDGADETQY
once,15,TRBV27,TRBJ2-3,ASSLRAAYRIADTQY
.,14,TRBV19,TRBJ2-1,ASTSGTSGDYNEQF
.,12,TRBV6-4,TRBJ2-1,ASSGGSSYNEQF
.,14,TRBV2,TRBJ2-7,AVIIPLGLEPYEQY
.,12,TRBV6-5,TRBJ2-5,ASSTGLAPETQY
.,14,TRBV4-3,TRBJ1-6,ASNPQLEGGGSPLH
.,10,TRBV4-3,TRBJ1-4,ASSQDPAKLF
.,13,TRBV5-1,TRBJ2-3,ASSLAGPSTDTQY
.,12,TRBV6-5,TRBJ1-2,ASSYSVGTYGYT
once,12,TRBV2,TRBJ1-5,ASSDRGHSQPQH
once,9,TRBV28,TRBJ1-5,ASSQRQPQH
.,12,TRBV15,TRBJ1-5,ATSRDAQEEPQH
.,12,TRBV7-9,TRBJ2-7,ASSLLAGFNEQY
.,12,TRBV5-1,TRBJ2-5,ASSPPPPSETQY
.,12,TRBV2,TRBJ1-1,ASSENRGDTEAF
.,14,TRBV10-1,TRBJ1-1,ASSKPGPRPDTEAF
few,10,TRBV2,TRBJ1-4,ATTGDIEKLF
.,10,TRBV5-1,TRBJ2-5,ASRNVQETQY
.,11,TRBV7-2,TRBJ1-5,ASSTSGNQPQH